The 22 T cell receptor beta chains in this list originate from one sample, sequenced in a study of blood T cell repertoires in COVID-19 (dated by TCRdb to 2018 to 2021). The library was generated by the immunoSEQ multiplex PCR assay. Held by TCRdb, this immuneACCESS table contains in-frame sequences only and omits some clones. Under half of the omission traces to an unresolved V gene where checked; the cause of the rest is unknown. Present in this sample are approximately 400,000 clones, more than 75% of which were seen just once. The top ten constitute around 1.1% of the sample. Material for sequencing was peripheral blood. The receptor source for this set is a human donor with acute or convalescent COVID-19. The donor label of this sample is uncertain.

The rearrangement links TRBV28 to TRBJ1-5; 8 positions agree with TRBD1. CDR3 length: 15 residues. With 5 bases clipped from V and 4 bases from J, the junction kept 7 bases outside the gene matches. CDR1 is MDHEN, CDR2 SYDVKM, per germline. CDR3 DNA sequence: TGTGCCAGCAGTACGAACGGACAGGGAAATCAGCCCCAGCATTTT. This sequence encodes CASSTNGQGNQPQHF.

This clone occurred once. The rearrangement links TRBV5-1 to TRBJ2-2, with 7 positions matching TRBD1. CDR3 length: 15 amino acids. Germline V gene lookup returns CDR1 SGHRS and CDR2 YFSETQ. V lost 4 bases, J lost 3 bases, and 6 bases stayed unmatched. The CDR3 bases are TGCGCCAGCAGCCGCACGACAGGGTACACCGGGGAGCTGTTTTTT. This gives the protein CASSRTTGYTGELFF.

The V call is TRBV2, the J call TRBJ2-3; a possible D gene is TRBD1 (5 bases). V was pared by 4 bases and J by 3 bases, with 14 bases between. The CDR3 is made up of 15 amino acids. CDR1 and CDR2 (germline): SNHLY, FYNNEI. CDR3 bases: TGTGCCAGCAGTGCCCAGGGCTTAGTGACAGATACGCAGTATTTT. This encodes CASSAQGLVTDTQYF.

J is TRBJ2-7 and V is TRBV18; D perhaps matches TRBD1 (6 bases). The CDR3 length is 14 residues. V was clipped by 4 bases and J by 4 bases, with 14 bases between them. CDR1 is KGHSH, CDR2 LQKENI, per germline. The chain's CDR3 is CASSQEMRGYEQYF. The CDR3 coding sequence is TGTGCCAGCTCACAAGAGATGAGGGGGTACGAGCAGTACTTC.

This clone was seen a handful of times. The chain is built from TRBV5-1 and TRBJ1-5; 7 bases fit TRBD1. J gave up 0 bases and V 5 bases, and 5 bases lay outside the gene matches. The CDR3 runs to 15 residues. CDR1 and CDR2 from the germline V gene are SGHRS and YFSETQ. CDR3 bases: TGCGCCAGCAGGACAGGGTACGGTAGCAATCAGCCCCAGCATTTT. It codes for CASRTGYGSNQPQHF.

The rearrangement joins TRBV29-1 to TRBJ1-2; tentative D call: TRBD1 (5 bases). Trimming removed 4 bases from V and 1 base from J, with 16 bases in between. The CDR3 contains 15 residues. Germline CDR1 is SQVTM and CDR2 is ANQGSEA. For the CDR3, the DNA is TGCAGCGTTGTGACGCCGGAGGGGAATAACTATGGCTACACCTTC. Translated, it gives CSVVTPEGNNYGYTF.

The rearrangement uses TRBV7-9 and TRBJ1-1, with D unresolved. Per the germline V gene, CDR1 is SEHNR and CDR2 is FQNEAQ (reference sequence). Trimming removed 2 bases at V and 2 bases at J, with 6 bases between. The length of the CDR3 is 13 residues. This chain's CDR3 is CASSLLVNTEAFF. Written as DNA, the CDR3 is TGTGCCAGCAGCTTATTAGTAAACACTGAAGCTTTCTTT.

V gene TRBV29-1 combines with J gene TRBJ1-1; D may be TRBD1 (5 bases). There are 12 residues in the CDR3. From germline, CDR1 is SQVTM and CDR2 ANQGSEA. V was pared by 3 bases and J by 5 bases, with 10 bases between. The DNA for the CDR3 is TGCAGCGTTGACCAGGGAAAGACTGAAGCTTTCTTT. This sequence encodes CSVDQGKTEAFF.

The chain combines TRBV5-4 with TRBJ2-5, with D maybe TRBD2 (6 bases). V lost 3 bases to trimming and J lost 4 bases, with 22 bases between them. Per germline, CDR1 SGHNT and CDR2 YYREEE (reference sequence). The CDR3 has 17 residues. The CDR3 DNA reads TGTGCCAGCAGCTCCGCCGGCACTAACCGGAGGGGAGAGACCCAGTACTTC. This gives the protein CASSSAGTNRRGETQYF.

For the CDR3, the DNA is TGCGCCAGCAGGGCCTCCGAGCAGTACTTC. Translating gives CASRASEQYF. The chain uses TRBV10-2 and TRBJ2-7; no clear D gene. The CDR3 is made up of 10 amino acids. V was cut by 6 bases and J by 6 bases, with 6 bases left in between. The V gene's germline CDR1 is WSHSY and CDR2 SAAADI.

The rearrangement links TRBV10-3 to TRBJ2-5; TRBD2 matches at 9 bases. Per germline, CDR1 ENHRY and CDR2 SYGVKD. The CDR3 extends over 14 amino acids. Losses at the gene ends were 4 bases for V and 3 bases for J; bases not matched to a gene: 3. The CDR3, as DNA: TGTGCCATCAGTGGGCGACTAGCGGAAGAGACCCAGTACTTC. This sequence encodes CAISGRLAEETQYF.

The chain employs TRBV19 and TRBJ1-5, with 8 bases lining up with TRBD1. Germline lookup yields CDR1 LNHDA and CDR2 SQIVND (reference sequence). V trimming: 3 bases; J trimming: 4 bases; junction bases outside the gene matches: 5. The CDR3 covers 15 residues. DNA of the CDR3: TGTGCCAGTAGTATTCCCAGGGGGCGGAATCAGCCCCAGCATTTT. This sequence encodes CASSIPRGRNQPQHF.

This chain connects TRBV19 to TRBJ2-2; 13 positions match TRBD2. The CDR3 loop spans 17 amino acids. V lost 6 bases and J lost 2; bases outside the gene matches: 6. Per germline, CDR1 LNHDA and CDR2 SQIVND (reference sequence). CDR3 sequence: CASRRLAGGPNTGELFF. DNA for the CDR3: TGTGCCAGTAGGAGACTAGCGGGGGGACCTAACACCGGGGAGCTGTTTTTT.

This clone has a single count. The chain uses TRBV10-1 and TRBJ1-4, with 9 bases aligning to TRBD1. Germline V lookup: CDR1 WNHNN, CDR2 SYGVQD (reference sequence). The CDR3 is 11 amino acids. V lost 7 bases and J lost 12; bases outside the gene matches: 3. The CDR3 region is CASNRTGELFF. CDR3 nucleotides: TGCGCCAGCAATAGGACAGGGGAACTGTTTTTT.

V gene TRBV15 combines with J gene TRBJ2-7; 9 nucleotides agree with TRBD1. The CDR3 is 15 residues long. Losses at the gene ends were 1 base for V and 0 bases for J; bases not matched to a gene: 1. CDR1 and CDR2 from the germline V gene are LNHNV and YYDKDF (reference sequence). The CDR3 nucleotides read TGTGCCACCAGCAGAGCGGGACAGGGCTCCTACGAGCAGTACTTC. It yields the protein CATSRAGQGSYEQYF.

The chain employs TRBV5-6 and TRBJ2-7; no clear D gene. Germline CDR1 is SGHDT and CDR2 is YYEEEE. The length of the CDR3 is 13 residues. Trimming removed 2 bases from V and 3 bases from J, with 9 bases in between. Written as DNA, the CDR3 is TGTGCCAGCAGCTTCCGCCGGTTCTACGAGCAGTACTTC. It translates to CASSFRRFYEQYF.

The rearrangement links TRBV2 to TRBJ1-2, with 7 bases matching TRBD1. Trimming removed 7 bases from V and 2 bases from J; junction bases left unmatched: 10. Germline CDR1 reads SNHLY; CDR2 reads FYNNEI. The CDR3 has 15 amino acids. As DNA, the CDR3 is TGTGCCAGCACCCCCTTGACAGGGCCCAACTATGGCTACACCTTC. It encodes CASTPLTGPNYGYTF.

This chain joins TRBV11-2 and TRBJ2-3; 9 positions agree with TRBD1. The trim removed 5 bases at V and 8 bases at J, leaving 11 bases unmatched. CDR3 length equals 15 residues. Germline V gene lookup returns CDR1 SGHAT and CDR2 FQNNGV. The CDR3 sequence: CASSPQGTGSGTQYF. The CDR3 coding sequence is TGTGCCAGCAGCCCCCAGGGGACAGGGTCAGGTACGCAGTATTTT.

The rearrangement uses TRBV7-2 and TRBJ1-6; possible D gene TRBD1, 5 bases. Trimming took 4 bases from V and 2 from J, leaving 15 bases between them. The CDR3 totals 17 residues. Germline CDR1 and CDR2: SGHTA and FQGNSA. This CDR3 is CASSYTTEQTYNSPLHF. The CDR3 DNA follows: TGTGCCAGCAGCTATACGACAGAACAAACCTATAATTCACCCCTCCACTTT.

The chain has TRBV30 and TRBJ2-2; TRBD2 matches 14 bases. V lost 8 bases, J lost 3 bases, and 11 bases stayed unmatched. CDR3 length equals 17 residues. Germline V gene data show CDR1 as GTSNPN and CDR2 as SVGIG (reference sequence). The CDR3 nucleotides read TGTGCCCCCCGTCGGGGGGGACTAGCGGGAGACACCGGGGAGCTGTTTTTT. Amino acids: CAPRRGGLAGDTGELFF.

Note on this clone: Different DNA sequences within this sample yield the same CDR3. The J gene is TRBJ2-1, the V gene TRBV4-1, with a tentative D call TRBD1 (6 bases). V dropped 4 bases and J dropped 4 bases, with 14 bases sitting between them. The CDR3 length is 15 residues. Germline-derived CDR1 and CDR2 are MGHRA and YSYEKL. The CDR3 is CASSPSLDSYNEQFF. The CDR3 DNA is TGCGCCAGCAGCCCAAGCCTGGACAGTTACAATGAGCAGTTCTTC.

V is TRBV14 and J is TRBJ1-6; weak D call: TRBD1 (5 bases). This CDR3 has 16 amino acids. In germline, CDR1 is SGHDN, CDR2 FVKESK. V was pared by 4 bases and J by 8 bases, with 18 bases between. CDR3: CASSPTGVGRHSPLHF. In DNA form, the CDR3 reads TGTGCCAGCAGCCCAACGGGGGTCGGGCGGCATTCACCCCTCCACTTT.